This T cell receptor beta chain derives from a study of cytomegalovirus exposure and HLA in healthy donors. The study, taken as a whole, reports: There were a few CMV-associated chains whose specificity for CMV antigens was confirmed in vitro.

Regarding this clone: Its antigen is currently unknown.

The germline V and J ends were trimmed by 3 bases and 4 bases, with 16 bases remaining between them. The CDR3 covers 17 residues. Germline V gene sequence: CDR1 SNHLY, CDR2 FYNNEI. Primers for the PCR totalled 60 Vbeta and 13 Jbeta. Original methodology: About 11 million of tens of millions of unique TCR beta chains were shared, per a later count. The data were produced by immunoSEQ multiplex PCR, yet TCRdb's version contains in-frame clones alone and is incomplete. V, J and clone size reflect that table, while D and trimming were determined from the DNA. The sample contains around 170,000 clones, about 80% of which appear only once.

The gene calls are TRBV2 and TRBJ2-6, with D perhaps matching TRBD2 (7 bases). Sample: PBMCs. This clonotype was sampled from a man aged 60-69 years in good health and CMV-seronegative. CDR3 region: CASSDQGRAHGANVLTF. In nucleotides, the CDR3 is TGTGCCAGCAGTGATCAGGGGAGGGCCCACGGGGCCAACGTCCTGACTTTC.